This section outlines one TCR beta chain sequence together with its context. The sample comes from a study of blood T cell repertoires in COVID-19. Germline V gene lookup returns CDR1 LNHDA and CDR2 SQIVND (reference sequence). The length of the CDR3 is 15 residues. The V and J ends lost 4 bases and 6 bases, in that order; junction bases with no gene match: 4. Sequenced by immunoSEQ multiplex PCR; TCRdb stores in-frame clones only, minus some. This table holds about 110,000 clones, roughly 84% found once. This chain joins TRBV19 and TRBJ2-2, with TRBD1 matching over 11 bases. Input material: peripheral blood. The receptor was derived from a human donor in a cohort sampled during active COVID-19. CDR3 in amino acids: CASSRDRGAPGELFF. CDR3 in DNA: TGTGCCAGTAGTAGGGACAGGGGGGCCCCCGGGGAGCTGTTTTTT.